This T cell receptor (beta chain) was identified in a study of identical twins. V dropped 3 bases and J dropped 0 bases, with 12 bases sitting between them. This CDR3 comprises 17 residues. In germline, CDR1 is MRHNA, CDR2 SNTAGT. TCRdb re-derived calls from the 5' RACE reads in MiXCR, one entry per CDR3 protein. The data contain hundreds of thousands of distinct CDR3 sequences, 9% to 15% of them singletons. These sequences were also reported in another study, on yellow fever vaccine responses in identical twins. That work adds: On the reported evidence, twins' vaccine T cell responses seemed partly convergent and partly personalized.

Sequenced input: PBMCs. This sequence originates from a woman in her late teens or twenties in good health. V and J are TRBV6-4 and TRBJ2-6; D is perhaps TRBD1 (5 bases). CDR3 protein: CASSEYRQSSGANVLTF. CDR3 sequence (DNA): TGTGCCAGCAGTGAGTATAGACAGTCCTCTGGGGCCAACGTCCTGACTTTC.